The rows below give T cell receptor beta chains drawn from one sample of a study of blood T cell repertoires in COVID-19. Only in-frame clones appear in the TCRdb table, and some are missing; sequencing was by immunoSEQ multiplex PCR. The sample records approximately 200,000 clones, around 88% being singletons. The specimen was PBMCs or T cells enriched from blood (not recorded which). These receptors all stem from a young woman who had been exposed to COVID-19. CDR3s include the opening cysteine and the closing phenylalanine or tryptophan. D genes are given only for firm matches.

>NA|11|TRBV6-2/TRBV6-3
CASSSRTGKGF
>NA|14|TRBV11-2
CASKSGPDTGELFF
>NA|14|TRBV27
CASRRQASNQPQHF
>NA|19|TRBV27
CASSLRVDSVNSGANVLTF
>NA|16|TRBV6-2/TRBV6-3
CASSYGGWLSNQPQHF
>NA|16|TRBV7-9
CASSLASGNHNYGYTF
>NA|17|TRBV12-5
CASGLALGGGANNEQFF
>NA|21|TRBV21-1
CASSRHPTSGGVKVPYNEQFF
>NA|14|TRBV2
CASSELTMNTEAFF
>NA|15|TRBV4-1
CASNRLSPVYYGYTF
>NA|14|TRBV7-6
CASSLAGGTDTQYF
>NA|14|TRBV2
CASSPGQGGQPQHF
>TRBD1|14|TRBV2
CASRLRDRGGKLFF
>NA|12|TRBV2
CASCASTDTQYF
>TRBD1|15|TRBV10-1
CASSESGGRGDTQYF
>TRBD1|15|TRBV7-2
CASSIQQGSVSGYTF
>NA|16|TRBV5-5
CASSRSGVANTGELFF
>TRBD1|14|TRBV19
CASTPGQGLSGYTF